This record looks at one TCR beta chain sequence and its context. Its antigen is unidentified. TCRB transcripts that were expressed got sequenced, as all of the isolated RNA had been reverse transcribed. Sequenced naive, central memory and regulatory T cell samples produced an average of about 3.57 million reads. Profiled with immunoSEQ multiplex PCR; TCRdb holds only in-frame clones, not every one. In the table there are a few hundred thousand clones, about 10% of which are singletons. This sample was taken from a study of beta chain features in type 1 diabetes. This CDR3 spans 14 amino acids. Trimming removed 4 bases from V and 5 bases from J, with 14 bases in between. Germline V gene lookup returns CDR1 SGHRS and CDR2 YFSETQ. CD45RO/CCR7/CD25/CD127/CD95/CD27 staining was used to isolate CD4+ naive, central memory, regulatory and stem cell-like memory cells by sorting. The study's findings and limits: The study found that naive, central memory and Treg TCRB repertoires appeared more similar in patients than in healthy donors. For patients and controls alike, PCR might favor shorter templates to the same degree. Moderate but significant shortening of TCRB CDR3s was recorded in all four CD4+ subsets from Type 1 diabetes patients.

Sequencing was carried out using central memory CD4+ T cells from blood. This TCR derives from a man aged 25 to 40 with type 1 diabetes. The chain carries TRBV5-1 and TRBJ2-3; tentatively, D is TRBD1 (7 bases). The DNA for the CDR3 is TGCGCCAGCAGCGTACAGGGGACTCAAGATACGCAGTATTTT. Amino acids: CASSVQGTQDTQYF.